This paragraph covers one T cell receptor (beta chain) sequence. The clone's antigen remains unknown. No qualities accompany the bases; no much larger clone lies one base away. Compared with germline, V lacks 6 bases and J lacks 8 bases; bases without a gene match: 8. The CDR1 and CDR2 encoded by the germline V gene are SQVTM and ANQGSEA. The CDR3 covers 15 residues, taking in both the cysteine and the phenylalanine. CDR3 DNA is the only sequence kept; it has 45 bases, read in frame from the first base. On a MiSeq, deep resolution sequencing aimed for a depth between 1 in 1 million and 1 in 200,000 T cells, with each clonotype covered 10x on average. The immunoSEQ hsTCRB Kit was used to generate TCR beta libraries. Processing in the source paper ran as follows. Data were analyzed with ImmunoSEQ Data Assistant and ImmunoSEQ Analyzer, with V, D and J genes assigned per IMGT definitions. Clonality, which ranges from 0 to 1, was calculated as one minus the normalized Shannon entropy of productive rearrangement frequencies. Only overrepresented clonotypes making up at least 0.05% of the repertoire of each patient were included in the public clonotype analysis. About 13 age-matched healthy donor repertoires from immuneACCESS were used as controls for clonality. Not all clones reach the TCRdb copy of this immuneACCESS table, which keeps in-frame sequences only. Checked studies attribute under half of the gap to unresolved V genes and leave the rest unexplained. That table gives V, J and clone size, and the DNA gave D and trimming. Recorded for this sample are about 8,600 clones; 60% to 75% of them occurred a single time. The ten largest account for about 40% of the sample.

The data were taken from a study of cytotoxic CD8 clonotypes in ibrutinib-treated CLL (dated by TCRdb to the early 2020s). At the level of the whole study: In this cohort, some 16 patients were treatment-naive and roughly 10 were relapsed/refractory, while around 18 had unmutated IGHV. Cryopreserved peripheral blood mononuclear cells were collected before treatment, at response, and at either disease progression or sustained remission. Response samples were taken after a median of approximately 13 months on treatment, ranging from about 6 to 40 months. Responses were partial in 24 patients and complete in 2; after median approximately 69 months follow-up, about 14 stayed in remission and roughly twelve progressed. An average of roughly 270,000 productive templates and about 100,000 productive rearrangements was obtained per sample. Of the approximately 90 people in the trial, about two dozen had longitudinal samples available. General conclusions and limits of the study: Baseline clonality was found to be higher than that of age-matched healthy donors and was strongly correlated with circulating CD8+ T-cell counts. Clonality increased at ibrutinib response, stayed stable in sustained remission, and fell back toward baseline at progression. Public clonotypes were rare and either shrank or stayed stable during treatment, and the rise in clonality at ibrutinib response reflected expansion of private clonotypes. Sustained-remission and progressing patients did not have matched sampling times, and lymph node repertoires were not examined.

For TCR beta library preparation, approximately 2 micrograms of genomic DNA were isolated from cryopreserved PBMCs. Longitudinal blood samples from CLL patients receiving ibrutinib monotherapy were subjected to high-throughput TCR beta sequencing. Patients were enrolled in a phase 2 open-label single-center ibrutinib monotherapy trial. The source material was PBMCs, sampled before ibrutinib treatment. The rearrangement joined TRBV29-1 to TRBJ2-1; a stretch of 15 junction bases matches TRBD2. This receptor was taken from a human donor with chronic lymphocytic leukemia. The CDR3 protein: CSVPGTSGRFHEQFF. In nucleotides, the sequence is TGCAGCGTCCCCGGGACTAGCGGGAGGTTCCATGAGCAGTTCTTC.